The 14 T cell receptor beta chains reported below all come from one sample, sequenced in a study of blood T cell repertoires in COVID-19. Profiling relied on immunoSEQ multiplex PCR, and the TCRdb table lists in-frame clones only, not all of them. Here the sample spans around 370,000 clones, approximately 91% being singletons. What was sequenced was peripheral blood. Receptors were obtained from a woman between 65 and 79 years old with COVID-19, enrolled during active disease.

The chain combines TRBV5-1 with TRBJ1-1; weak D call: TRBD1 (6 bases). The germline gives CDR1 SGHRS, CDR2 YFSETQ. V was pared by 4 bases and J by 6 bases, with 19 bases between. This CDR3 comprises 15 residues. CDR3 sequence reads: CASSLGEQGRAEAFF. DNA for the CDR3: TGCGCCAGCAGCCTCGGAGAACAGGGTCGGGCTGAAGCTTTCTTT.

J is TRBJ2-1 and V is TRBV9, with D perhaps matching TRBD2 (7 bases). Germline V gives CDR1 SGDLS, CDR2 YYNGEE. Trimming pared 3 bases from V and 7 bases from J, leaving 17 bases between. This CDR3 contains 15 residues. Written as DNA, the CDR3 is TGTGCCAGCAGCGCTCTTAGGGGGGGCCAGAATGAGCAGTTCTTC. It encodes CASSALRGGQNEQFF. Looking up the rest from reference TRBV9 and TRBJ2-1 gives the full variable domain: DSGVTQTPKHLITATGQRVTLRCSPRSGDLSVYWYQQSLDQGLQFLIQYYNGEERAKGNILERFSAQQFPDLHSELNLSSLELGDSALYFCASSALRGGQNEQFFGPGTRLTVL.

This chain's CDR3 is CASSREVGEKLFF. CDR3 DNA sequence: TGTGCCAGCAGCCGAGAGGTTGGTGAAAAACTGTTTTTT. This chain connects TRBV6-6 to TRBJ1-4; unclear D gene. This CDR3 has 13 amino acids. The germline V and J ends were trimmed by 6 bases and 7 bases, with 12 bases remaining between them. Germline V gives CDR1 MNHNY, CDR2 SVGAGI (reference sequence).

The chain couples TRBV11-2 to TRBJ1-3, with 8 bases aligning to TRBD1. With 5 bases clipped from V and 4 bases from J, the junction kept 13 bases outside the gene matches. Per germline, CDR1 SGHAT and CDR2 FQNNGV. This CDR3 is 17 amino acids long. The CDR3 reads CASSLGTGTTGGNTIYF. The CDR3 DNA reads TGTGCCAGCAGCCTTGGGACAGGCACCACGGGGGGAAACACCATATATTTT.

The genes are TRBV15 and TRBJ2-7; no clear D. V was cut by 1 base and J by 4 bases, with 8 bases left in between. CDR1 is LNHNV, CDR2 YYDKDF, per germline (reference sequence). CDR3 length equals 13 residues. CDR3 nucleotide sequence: TGTGCCACCAGCAGAGTTGCAGGTTACGAGCAGTACTTC. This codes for CATSRVAGYEQYF.

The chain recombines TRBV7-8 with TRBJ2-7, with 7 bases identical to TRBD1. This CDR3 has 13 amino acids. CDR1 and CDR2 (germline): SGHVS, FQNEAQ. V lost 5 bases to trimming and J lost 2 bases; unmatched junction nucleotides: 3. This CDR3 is CASSRTGAYEQYF. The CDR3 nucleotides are TGTGCCAGCAGCCGGACAGGAGCCTACGAGCAGTACTTC.

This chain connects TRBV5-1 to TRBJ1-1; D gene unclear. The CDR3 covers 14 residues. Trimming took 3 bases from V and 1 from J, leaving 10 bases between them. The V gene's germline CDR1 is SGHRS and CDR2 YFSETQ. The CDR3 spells CASSSQASNTEAFF. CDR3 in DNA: TGCGCCAGCAGCTCGCAGGCTTCGAACACTGAAGCTTTCTTT.

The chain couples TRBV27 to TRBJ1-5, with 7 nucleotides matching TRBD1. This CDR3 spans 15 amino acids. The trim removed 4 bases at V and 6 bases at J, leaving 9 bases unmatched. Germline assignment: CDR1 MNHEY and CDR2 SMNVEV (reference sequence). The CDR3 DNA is TGTGCCAGCAGTTCAGGGGGTGTGATCGGTCAGCCCCAGCATTTT. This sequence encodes CASSSGGVIGQPQHF.

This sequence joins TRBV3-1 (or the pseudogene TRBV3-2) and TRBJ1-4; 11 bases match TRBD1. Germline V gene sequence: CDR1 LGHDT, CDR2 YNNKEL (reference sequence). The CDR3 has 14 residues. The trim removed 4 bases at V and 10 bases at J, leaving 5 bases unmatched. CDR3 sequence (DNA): TGTGCCAGCAGCCGGGGACAGGGGGAGGGAAAACTGTTTTTT. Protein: CASSRGQGEGKLFF.

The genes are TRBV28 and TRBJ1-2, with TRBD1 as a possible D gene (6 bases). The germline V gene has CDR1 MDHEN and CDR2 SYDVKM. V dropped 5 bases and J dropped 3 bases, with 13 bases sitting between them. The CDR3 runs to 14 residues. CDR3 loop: CASSTQGFYYGYTF. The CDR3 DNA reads TGTGCCAGCAGTACGCAGGGGTTTTACTATGGCTACACCTTC.

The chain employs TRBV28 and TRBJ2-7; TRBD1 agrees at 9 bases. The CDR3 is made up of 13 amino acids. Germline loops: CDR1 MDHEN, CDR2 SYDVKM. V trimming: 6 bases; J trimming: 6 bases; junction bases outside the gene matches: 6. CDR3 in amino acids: CASSEQGAGEQYF. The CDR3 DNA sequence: TGTGCCAGCAGCGAACAGGGGGCGGGCGAGCAGTACTTC.

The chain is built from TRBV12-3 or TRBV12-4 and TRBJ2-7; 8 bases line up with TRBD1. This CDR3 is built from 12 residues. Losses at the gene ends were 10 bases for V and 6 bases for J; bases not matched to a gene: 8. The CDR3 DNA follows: TGTGCCATAGGACAGGGAACCGGCGAGCAGTACTTC. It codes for CAIGQGTGEQYF.

CDR3 protein: CASSQRTGGKNTEAFF. The CDR3 nucleotides are TGTGCCAGCAGCCAGAGGACAGGGGGTAAGAACACTGAAGCTTTCTTT. This chain connects TRBV2 to TRBJ1-1; the match to TRBD1 covers 10 bases. The length of the CDR3 is 16 residues. Germline V gene data show CDR1 as SNHLY and CDR2 as FYNNEI. The ends lost 6 bases at V and 1 base at J; junction bases unmatched: 8.

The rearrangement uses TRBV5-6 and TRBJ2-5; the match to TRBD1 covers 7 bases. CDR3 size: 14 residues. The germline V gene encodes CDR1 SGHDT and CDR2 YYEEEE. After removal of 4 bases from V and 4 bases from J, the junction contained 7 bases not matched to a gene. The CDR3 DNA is TGTGCCAGCAGCCCCAGGGGGACGGGAGAGACCCAGTACTTC. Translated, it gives CASSPRGTGETQYF.